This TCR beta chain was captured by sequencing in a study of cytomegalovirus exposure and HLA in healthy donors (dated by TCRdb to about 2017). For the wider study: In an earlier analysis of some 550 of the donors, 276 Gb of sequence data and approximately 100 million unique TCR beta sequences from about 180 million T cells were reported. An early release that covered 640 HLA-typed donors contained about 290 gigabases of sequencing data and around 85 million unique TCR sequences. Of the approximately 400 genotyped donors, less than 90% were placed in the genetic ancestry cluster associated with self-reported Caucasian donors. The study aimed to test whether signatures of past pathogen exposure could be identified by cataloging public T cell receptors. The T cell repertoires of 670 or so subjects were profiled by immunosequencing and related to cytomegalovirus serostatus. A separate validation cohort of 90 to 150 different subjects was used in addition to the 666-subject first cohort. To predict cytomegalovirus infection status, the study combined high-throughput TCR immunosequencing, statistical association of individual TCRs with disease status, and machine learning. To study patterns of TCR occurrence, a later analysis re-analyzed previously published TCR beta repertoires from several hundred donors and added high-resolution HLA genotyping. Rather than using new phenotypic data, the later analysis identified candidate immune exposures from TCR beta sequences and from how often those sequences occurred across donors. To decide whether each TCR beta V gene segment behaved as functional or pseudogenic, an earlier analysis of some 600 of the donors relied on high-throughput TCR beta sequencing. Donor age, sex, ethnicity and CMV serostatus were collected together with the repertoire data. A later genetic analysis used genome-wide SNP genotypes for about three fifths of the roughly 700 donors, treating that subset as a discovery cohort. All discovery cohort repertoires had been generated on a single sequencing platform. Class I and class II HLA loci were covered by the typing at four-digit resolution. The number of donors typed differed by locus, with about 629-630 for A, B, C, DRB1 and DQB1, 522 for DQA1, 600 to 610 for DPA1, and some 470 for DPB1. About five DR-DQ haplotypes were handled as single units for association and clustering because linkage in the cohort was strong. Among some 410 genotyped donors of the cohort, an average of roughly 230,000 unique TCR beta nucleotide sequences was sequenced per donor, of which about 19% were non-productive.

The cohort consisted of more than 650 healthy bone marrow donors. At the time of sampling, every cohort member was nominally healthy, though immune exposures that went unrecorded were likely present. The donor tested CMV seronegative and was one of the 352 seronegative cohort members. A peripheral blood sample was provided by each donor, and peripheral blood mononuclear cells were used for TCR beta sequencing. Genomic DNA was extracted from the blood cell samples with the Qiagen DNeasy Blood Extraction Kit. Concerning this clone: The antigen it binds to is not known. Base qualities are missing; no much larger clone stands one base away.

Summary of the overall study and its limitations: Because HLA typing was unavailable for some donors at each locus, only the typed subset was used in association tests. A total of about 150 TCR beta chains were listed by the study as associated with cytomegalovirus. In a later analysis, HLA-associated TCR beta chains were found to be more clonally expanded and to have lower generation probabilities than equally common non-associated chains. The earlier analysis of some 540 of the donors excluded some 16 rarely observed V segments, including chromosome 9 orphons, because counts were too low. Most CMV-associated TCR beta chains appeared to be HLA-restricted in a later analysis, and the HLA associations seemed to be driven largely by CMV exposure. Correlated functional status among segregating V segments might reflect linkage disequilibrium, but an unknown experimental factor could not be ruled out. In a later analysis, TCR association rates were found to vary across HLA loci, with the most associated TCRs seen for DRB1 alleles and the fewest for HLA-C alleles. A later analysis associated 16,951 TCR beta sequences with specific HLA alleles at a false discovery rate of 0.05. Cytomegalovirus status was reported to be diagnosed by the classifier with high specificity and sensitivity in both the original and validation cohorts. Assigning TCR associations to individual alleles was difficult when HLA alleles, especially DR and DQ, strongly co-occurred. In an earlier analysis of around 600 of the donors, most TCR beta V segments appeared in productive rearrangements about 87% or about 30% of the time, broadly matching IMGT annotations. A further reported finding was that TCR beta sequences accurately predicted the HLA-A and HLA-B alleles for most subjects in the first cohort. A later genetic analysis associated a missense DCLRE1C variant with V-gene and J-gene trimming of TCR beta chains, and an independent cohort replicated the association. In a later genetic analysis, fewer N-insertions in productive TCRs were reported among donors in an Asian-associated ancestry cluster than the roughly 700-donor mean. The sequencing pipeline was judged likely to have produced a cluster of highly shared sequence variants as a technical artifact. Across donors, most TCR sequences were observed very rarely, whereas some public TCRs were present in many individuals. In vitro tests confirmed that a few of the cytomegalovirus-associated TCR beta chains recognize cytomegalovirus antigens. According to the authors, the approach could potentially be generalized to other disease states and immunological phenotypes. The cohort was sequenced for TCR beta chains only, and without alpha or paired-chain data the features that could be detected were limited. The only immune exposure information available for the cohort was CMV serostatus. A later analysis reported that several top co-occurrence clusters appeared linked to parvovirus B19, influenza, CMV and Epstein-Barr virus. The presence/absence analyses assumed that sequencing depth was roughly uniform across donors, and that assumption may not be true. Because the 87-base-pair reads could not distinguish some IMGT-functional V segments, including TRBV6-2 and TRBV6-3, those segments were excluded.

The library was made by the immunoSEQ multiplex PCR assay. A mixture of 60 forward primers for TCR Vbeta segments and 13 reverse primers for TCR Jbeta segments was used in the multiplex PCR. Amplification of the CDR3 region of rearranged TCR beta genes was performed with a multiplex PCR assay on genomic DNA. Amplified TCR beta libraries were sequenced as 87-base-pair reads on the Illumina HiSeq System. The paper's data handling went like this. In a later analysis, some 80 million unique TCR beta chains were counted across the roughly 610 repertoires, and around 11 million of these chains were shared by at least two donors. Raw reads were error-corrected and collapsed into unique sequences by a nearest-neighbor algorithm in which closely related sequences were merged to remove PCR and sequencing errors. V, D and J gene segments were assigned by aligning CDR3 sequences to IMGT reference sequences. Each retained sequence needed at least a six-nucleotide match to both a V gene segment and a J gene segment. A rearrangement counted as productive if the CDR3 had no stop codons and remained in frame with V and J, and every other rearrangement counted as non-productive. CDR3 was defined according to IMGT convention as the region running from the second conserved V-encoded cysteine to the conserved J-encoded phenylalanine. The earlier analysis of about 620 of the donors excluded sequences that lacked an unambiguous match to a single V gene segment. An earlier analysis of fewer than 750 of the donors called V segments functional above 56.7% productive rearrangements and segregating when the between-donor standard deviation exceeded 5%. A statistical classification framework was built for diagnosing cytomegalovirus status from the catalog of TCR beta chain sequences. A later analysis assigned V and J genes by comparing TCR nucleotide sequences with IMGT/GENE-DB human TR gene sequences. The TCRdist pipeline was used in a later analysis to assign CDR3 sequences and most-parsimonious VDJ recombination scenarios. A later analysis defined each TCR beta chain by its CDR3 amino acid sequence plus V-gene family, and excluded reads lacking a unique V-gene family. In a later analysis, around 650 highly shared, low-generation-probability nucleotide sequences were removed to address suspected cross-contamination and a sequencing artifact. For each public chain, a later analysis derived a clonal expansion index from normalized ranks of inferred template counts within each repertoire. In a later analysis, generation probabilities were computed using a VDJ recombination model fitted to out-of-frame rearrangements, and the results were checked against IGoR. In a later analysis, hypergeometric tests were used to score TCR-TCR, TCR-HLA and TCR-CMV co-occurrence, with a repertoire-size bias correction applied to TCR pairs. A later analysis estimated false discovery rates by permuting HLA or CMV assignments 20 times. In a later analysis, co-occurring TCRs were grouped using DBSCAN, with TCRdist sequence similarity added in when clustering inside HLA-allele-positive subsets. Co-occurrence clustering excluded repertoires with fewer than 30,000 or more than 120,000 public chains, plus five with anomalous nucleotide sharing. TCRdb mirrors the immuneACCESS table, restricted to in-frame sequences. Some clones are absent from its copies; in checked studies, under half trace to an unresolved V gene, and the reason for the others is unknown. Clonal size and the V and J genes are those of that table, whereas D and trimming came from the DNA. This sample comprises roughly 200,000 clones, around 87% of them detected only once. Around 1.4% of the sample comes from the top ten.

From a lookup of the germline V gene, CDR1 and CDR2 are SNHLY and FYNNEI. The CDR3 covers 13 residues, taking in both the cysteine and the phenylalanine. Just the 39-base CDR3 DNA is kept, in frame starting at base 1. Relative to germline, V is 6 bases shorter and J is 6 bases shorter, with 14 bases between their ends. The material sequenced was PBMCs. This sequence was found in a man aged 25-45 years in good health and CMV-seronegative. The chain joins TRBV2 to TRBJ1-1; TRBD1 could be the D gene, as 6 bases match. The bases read TGTGCCAGCAGCGACGGGACAACGGCTGAAGCTTTCTTT. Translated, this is CASSDGTTAEAFF.